The clone carrying this T cell receptor (beta chain) was recorded many times. The source of the sample is a study of blood T cells in healthy people across ages. The second PCR ran roughly 6 to 11 cycles with a sample-barcoded 5' primer and J-beta primers. A template-switch adaptor containing 12 random nucleotides labeled each cDNA molecule. TCRdb recomputed calls from the 5' RACE reads with MiXCR, one row per CDR3 protein. The sample lists 850,000 to 950,000 distinct CDR3 sequences; under 35% were seen once. The CDR3 totals 16 residues. Trimming removed 6 bases from V and 0 bases from J; junction bases left unmatched: 7.

Source material: blood. The rearrangement joins TRBV12-3 or TRBV12-4 to TRBJ1-1, with 10 bases lining up with TRBD1. The source is a woman aged 80 or over in good health. The CDR3 DNA is TGTGCCAGCAGGCAGGACAGGGGGGGAGTGAACACTGAAGCTTTCTTT. Amino acids: CASRQDRGGVNTEAFF.